This T cell receptor (beta chain) was obtained from a study of cytomegalovirus exposure and HLA in healthy donors. Findings and limits, study-wide: The classifier, whose performance was assessed in both the original and validation cohorts, reportedly diagnosed cytomegalovirus status with high specificity and sensitivity. Most TCR sequences were uncommon, yet certain public TCRs appeared in many donors.

Of note for this clone: Antigen: not known.

The ends were cut back, 6 bases at V and 0 bases at J, with 12 bases in the middle. Germline V gene sequence: CDR1 ENHRY, CDR2 SYGVKD. There are 15 residues in the CDR3. TCRdb keeps only in-frame clones here, not all; method: immunoSEQ multiplex PCR. The table lists 80,000 to 100,000 clones, around 88% of them singletons. Sequences were obtained from PBMCs. The gene calls are TRBV10-3 and TRBJ1-3; D is ambiguous. The TCR was taken from a woman in her thirties in good health and CMV-seronegative. CDR3 DNA sequence: TGTGCCATCAGGGTCGGACTGAACTCTGGAAACACCATATATTTT. It translates to CAIRVGLNSGNTIYF.